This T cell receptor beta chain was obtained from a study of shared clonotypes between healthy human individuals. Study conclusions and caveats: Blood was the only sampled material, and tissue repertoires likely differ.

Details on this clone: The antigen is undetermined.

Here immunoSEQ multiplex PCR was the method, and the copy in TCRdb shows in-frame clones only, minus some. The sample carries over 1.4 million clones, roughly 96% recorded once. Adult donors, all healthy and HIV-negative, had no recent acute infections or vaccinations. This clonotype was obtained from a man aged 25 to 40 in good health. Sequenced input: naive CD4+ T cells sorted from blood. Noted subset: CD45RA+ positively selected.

The CDR3 region has the DNA TGCAGCGTTGTCGAAGGCCGGAGAAACACTGAAGCTTTCTTT. As protein: CSVVEGRRNTEAFF. V usage is TRBV29-1 and J usage is TRBJ1-1; D is undetermined. V gave up 4 bases and J gave up 2 bases, with 14 bases separating them. CDR1 is SQVTM and CDR2 is ANQGSEA in the germline V gene. The CDR3 is 14 residues long.